This TCR beta chain derives from a study of CD8 T cells in ankylosing spondylitis. Study-level findings and limits: Made up of several highly homologous variants, a TCR beta motif appeared characteristic of ankylosing spondylitis blood. Disease-linked clones were CD8+ and relatively rare in peripheral blood. Reported data indicate significant enrichment of disease-linked clones within matched ankylosing spondylitis synovial fluid. Reactive arthritis synovial fluid and blood previously showed some of these motif variants.

The authors made TCR beta libraries by quantitative 5'-RACE with molecular barcodes. TCRdb itself ran the 5' RACE reads through MiXCR, one entry per CDR3 protein. The repertoire holds about 440,000 distinct CDR3 sequences, with roughly 17% as singletons. This clonotype was picked up many times. Its target is unknown. This TCR came from a male donor with ankylosing spondylitis. Material: blood, either unsorted or a sorted T cell fraction (not recorded which).

The CDR3 DNA follows: TGTGCCAGCAGCTCCCCGACAGGAACCTACGAGCAGTACTTC. Residues: CASSSPTGTYEQYF. This sequence joins TRBV7-2 and TRBJ2-7, with D tentatively TRBD1 (6 bases). Trimming removed 4 bases from V and 2 bases from J, with 12 bases in between. Germline CDR1 reads SGHTA; CDR2 reads FQGNSA. The CDR3 loop spans 14 amino acids.